This TCR beta chain was observed in a study of cytomegalovirus exposure and HLA in healthy donors. Germline V gives CDR1 LNHNV, CDR2 YYDKDF (reference sequence). This CDR3 spans 17 amino acids. V lost 0 bases to trimming and J lost 0 bases, with 14 bases between them. PCR used 60 Vbeta primers and 13 Jbeta primers. The protocol was immunoSEQ multiplex PCR, while the TCRdb copy is restricted to in-frame clones and leaves out a portion. The table includes approximately 240,000 clones, about 81% detected once. The chain carries TRBV15 and TRBJ1-1, with TRBD1 as a possible D gene (6 bases). Source material: PBMCs. The receptor comes from a woman aged 40 to 50 in good health and CMV-seropositive. For the CDR3, the DNA is TGTGCCACCAGCAGAGAAACAGGGTTGGGAATGAACACTGAAGCTTTCTTT. Its protein is CATSRETGLGMNTEAFF.